The entry below gives a single TCR beta chain sequence along with its context. These data originate in a study of blood T cell repertoires in COVID-19. Study background: Spain, Italy and the United States supplied samples that represented acute and convalescent COVID-19.

Under the authors' procedure: Amplified reference gene primers provided the basis for estimating nucleated cell counts. Here immunoSEQ multiplex PCR was the method, and the copy in TCRdb shows in-frame clones only, minus some. The V and J calls and clone size were taken over from that table, and D and trimming were inferred from the DNA. The data contain fewer than 45,000 clones, around 81% of them singletons. The clonotype comes from a human donor in a cohort sampled during active COVID-19. Specimen: peripheral blood.

CDR3 DNA sequence: TGTGCCAGCAGCCATAATACGGTTAATCCTGCTTTAGTGTACTTC. Its protein product is CASSHNTVNPALVYF. V is TRBV14 and J is TRBJ2-7, with unresolved D. Looked up from germline, CDR1 is SGHDN and CDR2 is FVKESK. Between the trimmed V and J ends, which lost 3 bases and 12 bases, there was a span of 24 bases. The CDR3 spans 15 residues. The full variable domain, in which reference TRBV14 and TRBJ2-7 provide the parts outside the CDR3, is EAGVTQFPSHSVIEKGQTVTLRCDPISGHDNLYWYRRVMGKEIKFLLHFVKESKQDESGMPNNRFLAERTGGTYSTLKVQPAELEDSGVYFCASSHNTVNPALVYFGPGTRLTVT.